The next 32 T cell receptor beta chains were all read from a single sample in a study of blood T cell repertoires in COVID-19. The data were produced by immunoSEQ multiplex PCR, yet TCRdb's version contains in-frame clones alone and is incomplete. The table records about 87,000 clones, around 86% of them present only once. The source material was peripheral blood. Receptors originate from a woman aged 70-85 years with acute or convalescent COVID-19.

The rearrangement links TRBV9 to TRBJ1-1; D unclear. Trimming took off 0 bases at V and 5 bases at J, with 8 bases between the two ends. CDR1 is SGDLS, CDR2 YYNGEE, per germline. The CDR3 runs to 13 residues. For the CDR3, the DNA is TGTGCCAGCAGCGTAGGTGGGGAGACTGAAGCTTTCTTT. As protein: CASSVGGETEAFF.

The chain recombines TRBV2 with TRBJ1-5, with D maybe TRBD1 (6 bases). V dropped 7 bases and J dropped 0 bases, with 16 bases sitting between them. The CDR3 has 16 residues. Germline lookup yields CDR1 SNHLY and CDR2 FYNNEI. The CDR3 DNA is TGTGCCAGCAAGCCGCCGGGACATTATAGCAATCAGCCCCAGCATTTT. Translated: CASKPPGHYSNQPQHF.

The chain uses TRBV9 and TRBJ2-7, with D maybe TRBD1 (5 bases). Germline V gene data show CDR1 as SGDLS and CDR2 as YYNGEE. The CDR3 covers 16 residues. Trimming left V 0 bases short and J 4 bases short, with 17 bases between. CDR3 sequence (DNA): TGTGCCAGCAGCGTAGCCCTCGCACAGGCGACTTACGAGCAGTACTTC. It is translated as CASSVALAQATYEQYF.

The CDR3 coding sequence is TGTGCCAGCTCACCGCGGCAGGGGGTAGATCAGCCCCAGCATTTT. Translated: CASSPRQGVDQPQHF. The rearrangement uses TRBV18 and TRBJ1-5; 7 bases match TRBD1. The CDR3 extends over 15 amino acids. Losses at the gene ends were 3 bases for V and 5 bases for J; bases not matched to a gene: 7. From germline, CDR1 is KGHSH and CDR2 LQKENI.

This clone has a single count. The rearrangement links TRBV4-1 to TRBJ2-5; TRBD2 is a possible D gene (6 bases). Germline lookup yields CDR1 MGHRA and CDR2 YSYEKL. The V end was cut by 3 bases, the J end by 3 bases, with 11 bases between. The CDR3 length is 14 residues. CDR3 sequence reads: CASSQAGSKETQYF. CDR3 in DNA: TGCGCCAGCAGCCAGGCGGGGAGCAAAGAGACCCAGTACTTC.

The chain has TRBV5-4 and TRBJ2-7, with a weak D call TRBD1 (6 bases). The V gene's germline CDR1 is SGHNT and CDR2 YYREEE (reference sequence). The CDR3 runs 12 residues. V lost 0 bases, J lost 5 bases, and 6 bases lay in between. CDR3 DNA sequence: TGTGCCAGCAGCTTGGACAGGGACGAGCAGTACTTC. Translated, it gives CASSLDRDEQYF.

The chain is built from TRBV30 and TRBJ1-2, with D unresolved. Between the trimmed V and J ends, which lost 4 bases and 8 bases, there was a span of 8 bases. Germline V gives CDR1 GTSNPN, CDR2 SVGIG (reference sequence). This CDR3 contains 10 residues. CDR3 bases: TGTGCCTGGAATGGAGGCGGCTACACCTTC. It yields the protein CAWNGGGYTF.

At least ten counts were recorded for this clone. The CDR3 DNA is TGTGCCAGCAGCCGGCCAGGGGAAAATTCACCCCTCCACTTT. It specifies CASSRPGENSPLHF. The rearrangement joins TRBV3-1 (or the pseudogene TRBV3-2) to TRBJ1-6, with D possibly TRBD1 on 6 matching bases. The ends were cut back, 4 bases at V and 7 bases at J, with 11 bases in the middle. The CDR3 sequence is 14 residues long. Germline CDR1 reads LGHDT; CDR2 reads YNNKEL (reference sequence).

V usage is TRBV11-2 and J usage is TRBJ1-4; TRBD1 matches at 8 bases. Trimming took 5 bases from V and 5 from J; bases not matched to a gene: 4. The CDR3 sequence is 14 residues long. From germline, CDR1 is SGHAT and CDR2 FQNNGV. CDR3 bases: TGTGCCAGCAGCCAAGCAGGGGGCAATGAAAAACTGTTTTTT. As protein: CASSQAGGNEKLFF.

The V gene is TRBV7-3, the J gene TRBJ2-1, with TRBD2 identical over 9 bases. This CDR3 is 15 amino acids long. V gave up 5 bases and J gave up 3 bases; unmatched junction bases: 5. Germline V gene sequence: CDR1 SGHTA, CDR2 FQGTGA. The CDR3 region has the DNA TGTGCCAGCAGCGGATTACTAGCGGGCTACAATGAGCAGTTCTTC. This gives the protein CASSGLLAGYNEQFF.

Here the CDR3 DNA reads TGTGCCAGCAGCCTCTTAGCCTATAATTCACCCCTCCACTTT. Residues: CASSLLAYNSPLHF. The chain couples TRBV3-1 (or the pseudogene TRBV3-2) to TRBJ1-6; no definite D call. The ends were cut back, 4 bases at V and 2 bases at J, with 6 bases in the middle. Germline V gives CDR1 LGHDT, CDR2 YNNKEL (reference sequence). The CDR3 extends over 14 amino acids.

The V call is TRBV5-1, the J call TRBJ1-2; D ambiguous. V was clipped by 0 bases and J by 6 bases, with 9 bases between them. Germline CDR1 reads SGHRS; CDR2 reads YFSETQ. The CDR3 loop spans 13 amino acids. Written as DNA, the CDR3 is TGCGCCAGCAGCTTGGAATCCGGGAATGGCTACACCTTC. Encoded protein: CASSLESGNGYTF.

The chain links TRBV27 to TRBJ2-7, with D uncertain. The V gene lost 6 bases and the J gene lost 1 base, with 13 bases spanning the gap. CDR3 length: 14 residues. Looked up from germline, CDR1 is MNHEY and CDR2 is SMNVEV (reference sequence). The DNA of the CDR3 is TGTGCCAGCAGAAACGCGGCAGATTCCTACGAGCAGTACTTC. This sequence encodes CASRNAADSYEQYF.

The chain carries TRBV7-2 and TRBJ2-3, with 11 bases fitting TRBD2. CDR3 length: 17 residues. The V and J ends lost 3 bases and 0 bases, in that order; junction bases with no gene match: 5. Germline V gene data show CDR1 as SGHTA and CDR2 as FQGNSA. In DNA form, the CDR3 reads TGTGCCAGCAGCTTTGCCGGGACTAGCGGTAGCACAGATACGCAGTATTTT. It codes for CASSFAGTSGSTDTQYF.

This chain connects TRBV7-9 to TRBJ1-5; D gene ambiguous. Germline V CDR1 and CDR2: SEHNR, FQNEAQ (reference sequence). V was clipped by 2 bases and J by 1 base, with 9 bases between them. The CDR3 covers 15 residues. The CDR3 bases are TGTGCCAGCAGCTTAAGGACGGGGAGCAATCAGCCCCAGCATTTT. Protein product: CASSLRTGSNQPQHF.

The chain combines TRBV6-5 with TRBJ2-3; weak D call: TRBD2 (5 bases). Per the germline V gene, CDR1 is MNHEY and CDR2 is SVGAGI. The V end was cut by 6 bases, the J end by 7 bases, with 14 bases between. The CDR3 totals 13 residues. CDR3 amino acids: CASRTGSMNTQYF. CDR3 bases: TGTGCCAGCAGGACGGGGTCTATGAATACGCAGTATTTT.

DNA of the CDR3: TGTGCCAGCAGCTTAGATAGCGGGGTCTACAATGAGCAGTTCTTC. Its translation is CASSLDSGVYNEQFF. This chain joins TRBV7-3 and TRBJ2-1; 8 nucleotides agree with TRBD2. V was clipped by 2 bases and J by 3 bases; unmatched bases: 3. Per germline, CDR1 SGHTA and CDR2 FQGTGA. The CDR3 length is 15 residues.

This sequence joins TRBV5-4 and TRBJ1-1; 7 bases map to TRBD1. CDR1 is SGHNT, CDR2 YYREEE, per germline (reference sequence). The CDR3 is 14 residues long. The V and J ends lost 4 bases and 5 bases, in that order; junction bases with no gene match: 8. CDR3 amino acids: CASSTYRGRTEAFF. Here the CDR3 DNA reads TGTGCCAGCAGCACCTACAGGGGAAGAACTGAAGCTTTCTTT.

This sequence joins TRBV13 and TRBJ2-7; TRBD2 is a possible D gene (5 bases). The V gene's germline CDR1 is PRHDT and CDR2 FYEKMQ (reference sequence). This CDR3 is built from 12 residues. Trimming cost V 8 bases and J 6 bases, with 14 bases left between them. The CDR3 spells CASLAGGGEQYF. CDR3 in DNA: TGTGCCAGCCTCGCAGGAGGTGGCGAGCAGTACTTC.

The chain joins TRBV19 to TRBJ1-2; TRBD1 is a possible D gene (5 bases). The CDR3 length is 14 residues. Between the trimmed V and J ends, which lost 8 bases and 8 bases, there was a span of 21 bases. From germline, CDR1 is LNHDA and CDR2 SQIVND (reference sequence). CDR3 nucleotides: TGTGCCAGTCGGCGGGGGATATTGGTTGAGGGCTACACCTTC. It specifies CASRRGILVEGYTF.

The rearrangement links TRBV19 to TRBJ2-5; the D gene is possibly TRBD1 (6 bases). With 6 bases removed from V and 5 bases from J, the gap between germline ends came to 13 bases. Germline CDR1 and CDR2: LNHDA and SQIVND (reference sequence). The CDR3 totals 13 residues. CDR3 bases: TGTGCCAGTAGCACAGGGAGTAGGGAGACCCAGTACTTC. This codes for CASSTGSRETQYF.

This rearrangement joins TRBV19 to TRBJ2-1; 7 bases match TRBD1. V was pared by 10 bases and J by 9 bases, with 18 bases of the junction left unmatched. CDR3 length: 15 residues. CDR1 is LNHDA, CDR2 SQIVND, per germline (reference sequence). In DNA, the CDR3 is TGTGCCACCACTAACTTAAGGGGGCAAGGGGGTGAGCAGTTCTTC. Its translation is CATTNLRGQGGEQFF.

The J gene is TRBJ1-6, the V gene TRBV7-9; TRBD1 is a possible D gene (5 bases). The length of the CDR3 is 15 residues. Trimming stripped 2 bases from V and 8 bases from J, with 13 bases between. Germline CDR1 SEHNR, CDR2 FQNEAQ (reference sequence). The CDR3 nucleotides are TGTGCCAGCAGCTTATTAGGGACGGGGGATTCACCCCTCCACTTT. This sequence encodes CASSLLGTGDSPLHF.

The genes are TRBV5-4 and TRBJ2-3, with 7 bases that match TRBD2. The germline V gene has CDR1 SGHNT and CDR2 YYREEE (reference sequence). The V segment lost 5 bases and the J segment 3 bases; nucleotides outside the gene matches: 3. The CDR3 is made up of 13 amino acids. The CDR3, as DNA: TGTGCCAGCAGAGCCGGGGGGACAGATACGCAGTATTTT. It yields the protein CASRAGGTDTQYF.

This chain links TRBV28 with TRBJ1-6, with 7 bases that match TRBD1. This CDR3 has 21 amino acids. The germline V gene has CDR1 MDHEN and CDR2 SYDVKM. Germline trimming cut 5 bases from V and 0 bases from J; bases unmatched to any gene: 19. CDR3 in DNA: TGTGCCAGCAGTCCCCCACCGGGACAGAACTACCTTAGCTCCTATAATTCACCCCTCCACTTT. It specifies CASSPPPGQNYLSSYNSPLHF. Based on the CDR3 plus reference TRBV28 and TRBJ1-6, the full variable domain is DVKVTQSSRYLVKRTGEKVFLECVQDMDHENMFWYRQDPGLGLRLIYFSYDVKMKEKGDIPEGYSVSREKKERFSLILESASTNQTSMYLCASSPPPGQNYLSSYNSPLHFGNGTRLTVT.

The gene calls are TRBV4-1 and TRBJ1-2, with a weak D call TRBD1 (6 bases). With 2 bases removed from V and 2 bases from J, the gap between germline ends came to 18 bases. The CDR3 runs 17 residues. Looked up from germline, CDR1 is MGHRA and CDR2 is YSYEKL. The CDR3 DNA is TGCGCCAGCAGCCAACCGTGGGGGCCGGACAGAAACTATGGCTACACCTTC. Amino acid sequence: CASSQPWGPDRNYGYTF.

The chain links TRBV2 to TRBJ2-4; tentatively, D is TRBD2 (5 bases). Trimming left V 3 bases short and J 1 base short, with 10 bases between. This CDR3 has 15 residues. Germline values: CDR1 SNHLY, CDR2 FYNNEI. In DNA form, the CDR3 reads TGTGCCAGCAGTGAGGACTCTCAGGCCAAAAACATTCAGTACTTC. It is translated as CASSEDSQAKNIQYF. Full variable domain (outside the CDR3, taken from reference TRBV2 and TRBJ2-4): EPEVTQTPSHQVTQMGQEVILRCVPISNHLYFYWYRQILGQKVEFLVSFYNNEISEKSEIFDDQFSVERPDGSNFTLKIRSTKLEDSAMYFCASSEDSQAKNIQYFGAGTRLSVL.

This sequence joins TRBV7-3 and TRBJ1-1; the match to TRBD1 covers 9 bases. Trimming took 0 bases from V and 8 from J; bases not matched to a gene: 7. Germline V gene data show CDR1 as SGHTA and CDR2 as FQGTGA. The CDR3 sequence is 15 residues long. The CDR3 bases are TGTGCCAGCAGCTTAACGGTTAGGGGACAGGGAGAAGCTTTCTTT. Translation: CASSLTVRGQGEAFF.

The CDR3 protein is CSVGLPKDRGAFF. The CDR3 bases are TGCAGCGTTGGCCTCCCGAAGGACAGGGGAGCTTTCTTT. The genes are TRBV29-1 and TRBJ1-1; 9 bases line up with TRBD1. Germline CDR1 SQVTM, CDR2 ANQGSEA. The CDR3 has 13 residues. V shed 4 bases, J shed 10 bases, and the junction held 10 bases outside the gene matches.

The V gene is TRBV7-9, the J gene TRBJ1-2, with D tentatively TRBD1 (5 bases). V was clipped by 5 bases and J by 0 bases, with 13 bases between them. The CDR3 spans 15 residues. CDR1 is SEHNR and CDR2 is FQNEAQ in the germline V gene (reference sequence). DNA of the CDR3: TGTGCCAGCAGCCCGATGGGGCTAACTAACTATGGCTACACCTTC. Translation: CASSPMGLTNYGYTF.

The chain uses TRBV30 and TRBJ1-3; D might be TRBD1 (6 bases). V was shortened by 8 bases and J by 2 bases, with 16 bases between the two germline ends. Germline-derived CDR1 and CDR2 are GTSNPN and SVGIG (reference sequence). The CDR3 has 14 residues. The CDR3, as DNA: TGTGCCCTCTCACAGGGTAGGCCTGGAAACACCATATATTTT. It encodes CALSQGRPGNTIYF.

The J gene is TRBJ1-5, the V gene TRBV6-5; D perhaps matches TRBD1 (6 bases). The germline V gene has CDR1 MNHEY and CDR2 SVGAGI. The V end was cut by 4 bases, the J end by 3 bases, with 13 bases between. This CDR3 is built from 15 residues. Written as DNA, the CDR3 is TGTGCCAGCAGTTCTACCGGGGGGCCCAATCAGCCCCAGCATTTT. Encoded protein: CASSSTGGPNQPQHF.